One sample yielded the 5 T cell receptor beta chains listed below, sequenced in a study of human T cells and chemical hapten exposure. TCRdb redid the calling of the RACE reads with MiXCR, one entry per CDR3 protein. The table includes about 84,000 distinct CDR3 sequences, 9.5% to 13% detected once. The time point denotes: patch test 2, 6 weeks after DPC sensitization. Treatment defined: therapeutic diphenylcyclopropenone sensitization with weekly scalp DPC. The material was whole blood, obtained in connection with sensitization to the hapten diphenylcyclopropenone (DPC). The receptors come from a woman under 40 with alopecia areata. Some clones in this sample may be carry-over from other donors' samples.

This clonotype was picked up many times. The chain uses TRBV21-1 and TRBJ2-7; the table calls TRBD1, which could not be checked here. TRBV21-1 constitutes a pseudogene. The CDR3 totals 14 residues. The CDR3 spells CASSIRAPPYEQYF. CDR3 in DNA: TGTGCCAGCAGCATCCGGGCCCCCCCCTACGAGCAGTACTTC.

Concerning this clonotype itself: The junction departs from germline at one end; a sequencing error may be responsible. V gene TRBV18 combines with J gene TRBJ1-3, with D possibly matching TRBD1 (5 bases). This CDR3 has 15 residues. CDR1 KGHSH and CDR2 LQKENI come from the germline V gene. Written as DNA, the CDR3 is TGTGCCAGCTCACCAGACAGAAGCTCTGGAAACTCCATATATTTT. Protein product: CASSPDRSSGNSIYF.

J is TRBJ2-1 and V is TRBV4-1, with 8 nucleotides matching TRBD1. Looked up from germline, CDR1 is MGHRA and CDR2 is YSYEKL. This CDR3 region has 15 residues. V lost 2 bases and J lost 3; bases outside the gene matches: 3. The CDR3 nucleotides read TGCGCCAGCAGCCAACAGGGGGCCGACTACAATGAGCAGTTCTTC. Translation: CASSQQGADYNEQFF.

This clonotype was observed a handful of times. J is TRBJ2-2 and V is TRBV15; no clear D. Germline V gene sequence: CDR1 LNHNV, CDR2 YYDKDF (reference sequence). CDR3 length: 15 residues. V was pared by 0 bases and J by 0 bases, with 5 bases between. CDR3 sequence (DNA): TGTGCCACCAGCAGAGAGCTACCGAACACCGGGGAGCTGTTTTTT. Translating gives CATSRELPNTGELFF.

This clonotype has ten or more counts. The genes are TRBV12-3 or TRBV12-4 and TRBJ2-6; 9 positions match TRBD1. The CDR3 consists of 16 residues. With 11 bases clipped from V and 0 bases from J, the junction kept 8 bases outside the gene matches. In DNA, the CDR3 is TGTGCCGTCTGGGGACAGGGCATCTCTGGGGCCAACGTCCTGACTTTC. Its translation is CAVWGQGISGANVLTF.